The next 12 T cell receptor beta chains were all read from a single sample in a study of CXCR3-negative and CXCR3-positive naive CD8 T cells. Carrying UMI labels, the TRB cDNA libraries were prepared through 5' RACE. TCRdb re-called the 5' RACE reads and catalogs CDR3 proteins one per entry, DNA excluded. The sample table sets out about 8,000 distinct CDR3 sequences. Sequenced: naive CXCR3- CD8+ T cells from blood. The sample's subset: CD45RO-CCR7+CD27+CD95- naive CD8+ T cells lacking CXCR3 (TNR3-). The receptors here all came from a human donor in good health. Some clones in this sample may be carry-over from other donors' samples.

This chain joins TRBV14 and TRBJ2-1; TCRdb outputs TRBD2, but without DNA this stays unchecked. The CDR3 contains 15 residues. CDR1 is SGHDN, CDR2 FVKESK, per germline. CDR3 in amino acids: CASSPGLAAYNEQFF.

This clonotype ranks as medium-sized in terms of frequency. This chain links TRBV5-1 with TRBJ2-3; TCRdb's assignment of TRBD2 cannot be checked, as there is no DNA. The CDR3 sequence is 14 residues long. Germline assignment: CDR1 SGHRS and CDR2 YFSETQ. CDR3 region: CASQLAGGTDTQYF.

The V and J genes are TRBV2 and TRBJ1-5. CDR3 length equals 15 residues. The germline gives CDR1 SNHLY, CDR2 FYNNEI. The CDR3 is CASSEGRLVNQPQHF.

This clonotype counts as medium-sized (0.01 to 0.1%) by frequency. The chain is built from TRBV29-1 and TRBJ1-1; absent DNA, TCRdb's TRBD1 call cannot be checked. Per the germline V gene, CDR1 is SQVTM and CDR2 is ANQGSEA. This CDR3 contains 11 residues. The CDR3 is CSIPGGTEAFF.

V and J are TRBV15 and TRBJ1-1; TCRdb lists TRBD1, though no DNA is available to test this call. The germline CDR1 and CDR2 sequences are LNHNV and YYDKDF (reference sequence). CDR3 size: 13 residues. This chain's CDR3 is CATTPGWNTEAFF.

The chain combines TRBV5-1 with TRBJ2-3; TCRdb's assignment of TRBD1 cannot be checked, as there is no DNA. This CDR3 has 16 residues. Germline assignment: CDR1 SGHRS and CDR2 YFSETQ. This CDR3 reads CASTRAWGQGADTQYF.

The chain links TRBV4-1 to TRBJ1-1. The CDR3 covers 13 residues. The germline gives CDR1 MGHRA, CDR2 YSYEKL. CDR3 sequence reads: CASSRGVDTEAFF.

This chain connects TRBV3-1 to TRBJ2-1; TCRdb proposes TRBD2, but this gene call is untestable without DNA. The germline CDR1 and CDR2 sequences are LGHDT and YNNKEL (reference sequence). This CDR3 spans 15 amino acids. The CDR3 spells CASSQFGTSTGEQFF.

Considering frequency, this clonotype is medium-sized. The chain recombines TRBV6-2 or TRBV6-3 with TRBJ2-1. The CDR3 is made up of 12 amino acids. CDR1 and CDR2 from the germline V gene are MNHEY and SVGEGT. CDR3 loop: CASSDPTFEQFF.

The CDR3 loop reads CSARDRDLNTGELFF. J is TRBJ2-2 and V is TRBV20-1. The V gene's germline CDR1 is DFQATT and CDR2 SNEGSKA (reference sequence). The CDR3 contains 15 residues.

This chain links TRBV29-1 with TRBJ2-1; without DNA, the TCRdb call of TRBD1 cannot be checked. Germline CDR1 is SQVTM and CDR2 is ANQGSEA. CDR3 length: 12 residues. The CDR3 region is CSVPGDGNEQFF.

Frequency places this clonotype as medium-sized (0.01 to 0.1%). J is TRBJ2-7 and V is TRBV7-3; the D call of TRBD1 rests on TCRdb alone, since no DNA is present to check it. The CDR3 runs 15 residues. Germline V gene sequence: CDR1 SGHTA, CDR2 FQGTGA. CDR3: CASSLTRGGEYEQYF.